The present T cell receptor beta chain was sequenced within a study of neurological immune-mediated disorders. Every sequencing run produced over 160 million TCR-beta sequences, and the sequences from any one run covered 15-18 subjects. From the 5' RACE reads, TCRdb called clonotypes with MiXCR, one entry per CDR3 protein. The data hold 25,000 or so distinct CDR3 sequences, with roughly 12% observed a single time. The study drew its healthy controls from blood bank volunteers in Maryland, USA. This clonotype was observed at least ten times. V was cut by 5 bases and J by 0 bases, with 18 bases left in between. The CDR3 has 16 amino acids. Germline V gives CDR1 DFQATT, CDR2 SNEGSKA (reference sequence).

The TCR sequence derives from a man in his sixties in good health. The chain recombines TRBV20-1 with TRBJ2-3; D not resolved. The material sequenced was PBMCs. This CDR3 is CSALPLRDSSTDTQYF. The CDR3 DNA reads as TGCAGTGCTCTGCCCCTTCGCGACTCTAGCACAGATACGCAGTATTTT.